This T cell receptor beta chain derives from a study of CD8+ T cells in alopecia areata. In the study overall: Affected scalp percentage set treated patients' severity scores.

In each case, RNA was isolated and then reverse transcribed into cDNA as the sequencing template. Method: immunoSEQ multiplex PCR; TCRdb's copy keeps in-frame clones and lacks some. The sample holds about 90,000 clones, 44% seen once. As for treatment: oral pan-JAK inhibitor, 5-10 mg twice daily. Specimens obtained from alopecia areata patients comprised lesional scalp punch biopsies and peripheral blood. The germline V gene has CDR1 SQVTM and CDR2 ANQGSEA. The CDR3 has 11 amino acids. Trimming pared 7 bases from V and 7 bases from J, leaving 11 bases between. In its sample, this clone was seen a few times.

The sequence was collected from a human donor with alopecia areata. The starting material was CD8+ T cells sorted from blood, obtained at week 24, from a patient treated with tofacitinib. V usage is TRBV29-1 and J usage is TRBJ2-1, with a possible D match to TRBD1 (6 bases). The CDR3 region is CSDYRANEQFF. In nucleotides, the CDR3 is TGCAGCGATTACAGGGCAAATGAGCAGTTCTTC.